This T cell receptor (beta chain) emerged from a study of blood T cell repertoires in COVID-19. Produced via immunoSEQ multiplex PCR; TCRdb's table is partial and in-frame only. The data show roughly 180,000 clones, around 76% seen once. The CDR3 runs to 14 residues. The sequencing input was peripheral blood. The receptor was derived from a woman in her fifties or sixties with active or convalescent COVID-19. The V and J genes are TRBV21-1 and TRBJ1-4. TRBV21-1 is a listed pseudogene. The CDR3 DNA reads TGTGCCAGCACCGAAGCCGGGGTTAATGAAAAACTGTTTTTT. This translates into CASTEAGVNEKLFF.